Listed here is a single T cell receptor beta chain. Original data processing: Estimation of nucleated cell counts was performed using reference gene primer amplification. This table comes from immunoSEQ multiplex PCR, and its TCRdb copy is limited to in-frame clones, with some not included. The V and J calls and clone size are taken from that table; D and trimming were inferred from the DNA. Of 55,000 to 70,000 clones in the sample, more than 70% were seen once. The CDR3 sequence is 12 residues long. Trimming stripped 6 bases from V and 5 bases from J, with 10 bases between. These data originate in a study of blood T cell repertoires in COVID-19.

Specimen: peripheral blood. The TCR sequence derives from a woman in her fifties or sixties with active or convalescent COVID-19. The genes are TRBV12-3 or TRBV12-4 and TRBJ2-5; D gene unclear. The CDR3: CASRDMRETQYF. The CDR3 DNA follows: TGTGCCAGCAGGGATATGAGGGAGACCCAGTACTTC.